This T cell receptor (beta chain) was identified in a study of T cells in tumors after PD-1 blockade. Background on the study: Some patients also took daily vismodegib 150 mg during anti-PD-1 treatment. Study conclusions and caveats: Clonal replacement, not reinvigoration, is suggested for expanded exhausted CD8+ clones after therapy. Some novel exhausted tumor clones appeared in pre-treatment blood, suggesting peripheral recruitment. Only pre- versus post-treatment comparisons showed clonal replacement.

Clones were sequenced by immunoSEQ multiplex PCR, and TCRdb holds only the in-frame ones, with some missing. The sample lists some 9,300 clones; 55% to 75% were seen once. This clone was observed once. Its antigen is currently unknown. V lost 4 bases and J lost 4; bases outside the gene matches: 7. The CDR3 runs 14 residues. Germline CDR1 MNHEY, CDR2 SVGEGT. Sequencing was performed on tumor tissue, taken after anti-PD-1 treatment. The sequence was obtained from a human donor with basal cell carcinoma. The chain joins TRBV6-2 or TRBV6-3 to TRBJ2-7; TRBD1 matches 7 bases. The CDR3 reads CASSSYRGVYEQYF. The CDR3 bases are TGTGCCAGCAGTTCTTACAGGGGCGTGTACGAGCAGTACTTC.